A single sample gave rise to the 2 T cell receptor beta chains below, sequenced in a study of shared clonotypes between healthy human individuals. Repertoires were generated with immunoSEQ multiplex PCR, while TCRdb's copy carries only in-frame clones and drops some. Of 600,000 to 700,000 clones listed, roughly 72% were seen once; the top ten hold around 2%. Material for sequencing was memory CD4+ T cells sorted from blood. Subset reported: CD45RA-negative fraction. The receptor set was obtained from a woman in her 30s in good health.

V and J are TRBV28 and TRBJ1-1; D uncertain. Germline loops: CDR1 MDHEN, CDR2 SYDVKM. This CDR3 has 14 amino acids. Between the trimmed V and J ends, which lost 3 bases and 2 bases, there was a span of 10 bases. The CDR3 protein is CASSLIQRNTEAFF. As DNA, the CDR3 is TGTGCCAGCAGTTTGATCCAAAGAAACACTGAAGCTTTCTTT.

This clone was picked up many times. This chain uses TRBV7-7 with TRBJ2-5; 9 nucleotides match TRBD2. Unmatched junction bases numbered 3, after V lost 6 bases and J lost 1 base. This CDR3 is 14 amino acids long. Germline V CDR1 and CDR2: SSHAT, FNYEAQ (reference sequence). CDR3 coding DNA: TGTGCCAGCAGTCCTAGCGGGATCCAAGAGACCCAGTACTTC. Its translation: CASSPSGIQETQYF.